Listed below are T cell receptor beta chains from one sample, sequenced in a study of blood T cell repertoires in COVID-19. Some clones are missing from TCRdb's copy, which holds only in-frame ones; the method was immunoSEQ multiplex PCR. The repertoire has tens of thousands of clones, 86% of them found once; the top ten carry 1% to 1.5%. The sample was peripheral blood. These receptors were obtained from a woman older than 75 with acute or convalescent COVID-19. Both conserved end residues are part of each CDR3. Fields, in order: D gene, V gene, clone size, J gene, CDR3 protein, CDR3 DNA. A D gene is named only where the DNA matches it firmly. The size field is filled for only some rows; it gives once, few, many or a size class.

NA	TRBV9	once	TRBJ1-1	CASSLTGNTEAFF	TGTGCCAGCAGCTTGACAGGGAACACTGAAGCTTTCTTT
TRBD1	TRBV6-5	NA	TRBJ1-6	CASSWDGTANNSPLHF	TGTGCCAGCAGTTGGGACGGGACAGCCAATAATTCACCCCTCCACTTT
NA	TRBV7-2	NA	TRBJ1-4	CASSSGSLGGEKLFF	TGTGCCAGCAGCTCGGGGTCCTTGGGGGGTGAAAAACTGTTTTTT
NA	TRBV5-1	NA	TRBJ1-5	CASSSSWQSNQPQHF	TGCGCCAGCAGTTCCTCCTGGCAGAGCAATCAGCCCCAGCATTTT
NA	TRBV7-9	NA	TRBJ1-4	CASSLGGENNEKLFF	TGTGCCAGCAGCTTGGGTGGGGAGAATAATGAAAAACTGTTTTTT
TRBD1	TRBV28	NA	TRBJ1-3	CASSSTTGGFGNTIYF	TGTGCCAGCAGTTCTACAACAGGGGGCTTTGGAAACACCATATATTTT
NA	TRBV5-1	NA	TRBJ1-1	CASSTQGMNTEAFF	TGCGCCAGCAGCACTCAGGGTATGAACACTGAAGCTTTCTTT
TRBD1	TRBV18	few	TRBJ1-2	CASSSTGTGVYGYTF	TGTGCCAGCTCATCAACCGGGACAGGGGTCTATGGCTACACCTTC
TRBD1	TRBV5-4	NA	TRBJ1-6	CASRTGTGLSPLHF	TGTGCCAGCAGAACCGGGACAGGGCTTTCACCCCTCCACTTT
NA	TRBV28	NA	TRBJ1-2	CASSSDYGYTF	TGTGCCAGCAGTTCCGACTATGGCTACACCTTC
NA	TRBV6-5	NA	TRBJ2-5	CASRTGTQETQYF	TGTGCCAGCAGGACCGGGACACAAGAGACCCAGTACTTC
NA	TRBV27	NA	TRBJ1-1	CASRAGTEAFF	TGTGCCAGCAGGGCGGGGACTGAAGCTTTCTTT
TRBD1	TRBV10-3	NA	TRBJ1-1	CAISEEGARNTEAFF	TGTGCCATCAGTGAAGAGGGGGCAAGGAACACTGAAGCTTTCTTT
NA	TRBV5-6	many	TRBJ1-2	CASSLFGGQTVYGYTF	TGTGCCAGCAGCTTGTTCGGCGGACAGACCGTCTATGGCTACACCTTC
TRBD1	TRBV7-9	NA	TRBJ1-1	CASRTGVKQGVTEAFF	TGTGCCAGCAGAACCGGGGTGAAACAGGGGGTAACTGAAGCTTTCTTT
NA	TRBV19	once	TRBJ2-1	CASSSQWGDEQFF	TGTGCCAGTAGTTCCCAGTGGGGCGATGAGCAGTTCTTC
NA	TRBV11-2	NA	TRBJ2-1	CASSLDGAGATYNEQFF	TGTGCCAGCAGCTTAGACGGTGCGGGGGCGACTTACAATGAGCAGTTCTTC
TRBD1	TRBV5-1	few	TRBJ2-7	CASSFGQGPPDEQYF	TGCGCCAGCAGCTTTGGACAGGGGCCCCCCGACGAGCAGTACTTC
NA	TRBV12-3/TRBV12-4	NA	TRBJ1-2	CASSRGGWGYTF	TGTGCCAGCAGCCGTGGGGGCTGGGGCTACACCTTC
NA	TRBV2	once	TRBJ2-4	CASSVRGQSAGFF	TGTGCCAGCAGTGTACGTGGGCAATCGGCGGGTTTCTTC
TRBD2	TRBV29-1	NA	TRBJ2-5	CSVEGWVSGGYQETQYF	TGCAGCGTTGAAGGGTGGGTCAGCGGGGGGTACCAAGAGACCCAGTACTTC
TRBD2	TRBV10-2	NA	TRBJ2-3	CASSPGSGKRGTDTQYF	TGCGCCAGCAGCCCCGGTAGCGGGAAACGAGGCACAGATACGCAGTATTTT
TRBD1	TRBV19	NA	TRBJ1-2	CASSPGQGSLSYTF	TGTGCCAGTAGTCCGGGACAGGGCTCCCTAAGCTACACCTTC
NA	TRBV28	NA	TRBJ2-7	CASSSGQTYEQYF	TGTGCCAGCAGTTCCGGACAGACCTACGAGCAGTACTTC
TRBD2	TRBV5-1	NA	TRBJ2-5	CASSLGPAGSVETQYF	TGCGCCAGCAGCTTGGGCCCAGCGGGATCAGTAGAGACCCAGTACTTC
TRBD1	TRBV6-6	NA	TRBJ1-6	CASRRQGSSPLHF	TGTGCCAGCAGGAGACAGGGGAGTTCACCCCTCCACTTT
NA	TRBV28	NA	TRBJ2-1	CASSFQRLNEQFF	TGTGCCAGCAGTTTTCAGCGGCTAAATGAGCAGTTCTTC
TRBD2	TRBV5-1	NA	TRBJ2-3	CASSPRREWGTDTQYF	TGCGCCAGCAGCCCTCGGCGGGAGTGGGGCACAGATACGCAGTATTTT
NA	TRBV6-5	NA	TRBJ2-3	CASRDSPSADTQYF	TGTGCCAGCCGGGACAGTCCTAGCGCAGATACGCAGTATTTT
NA	TRBV18	NA	TRBJ1-1	CASSPLGAEAFF	TGTGCCAGCTCGCCCTTGGGCGCTGAAGCTTTCTTT
NA	TRBV14	NA	TRBJ1-2	CASSQRLASGYTF	TGTGCCAGCAGCCAACGGTTAGCAAGCGGCTACACCTTC
NA	TRBV27	once	TRBJ2-1	CASSSSWSVYNEQFF	TGTGCCAGCAGTTCCTCTTGGAGCGTCTACAATGAGCAGTTCTTC
NA	TRBV5-3	NA	TRBJ1-6	CARSYPWGSCDSPLHF	TGTGCCAGAAGCTATCCCTGGGGCAGTTGCGATTCACCCCTCCACTTT
TRBD2	TRBV27	NA	TRBJ2-2	CASSFIGLADTGELFF	TGTGCCAGCAGCTTCATAGGACTAGCGGACACCGGGGAGCTGTTTTTT
NA	TRBV7-3	few	TRBJ2-1	CASSLNGAQNNEQFF	TGTGCCAGCAGCTTAAATGGGGCGCAGAACAATGAGCAGTTCTTC
NA	TRBV5-1	NA	TRBJ1-1	CASSFNPMNTEAFF	TGCGCCAGCAGCTTCAATCCCATGAACACTGAAGCTTTCTTT
NA	TRBV21-1	NA	TRBJ2-7	CASNRSQDNIYEQYF	TGTGCCAGCAACCGGAGCCAGGACAACATTTACGAGCAGTACTTC
NA	TRBV12-3/TRBV12-4	NA	TRBJ2-7	CASRPRTTAGQYF	TGTGCCAGCAGACCCAGGACAACCGCAGGGCAGTACTTC
NA	TRBV14	NA	TRBJ1-2	CASSQVESLGYTF	TGTGCCAGCAGCCAAGTTGAGTCACTCGGCTACACCTTC
NA	TRBV15	NA	TRBJ1-4	CATSRPLGGINEKLFF	TGTGCCACCAGCAGACCATTGGGGGGAATCAATGAAAAACTGTTTTTT
NA	TRBV7-7	NA	TRBJ2-2	CASSRDSGVIGGELFF	TGTGCCAGCAGCCGAGACTCAGGGGTGATTGGCGGGGAGCTGTTTTTT